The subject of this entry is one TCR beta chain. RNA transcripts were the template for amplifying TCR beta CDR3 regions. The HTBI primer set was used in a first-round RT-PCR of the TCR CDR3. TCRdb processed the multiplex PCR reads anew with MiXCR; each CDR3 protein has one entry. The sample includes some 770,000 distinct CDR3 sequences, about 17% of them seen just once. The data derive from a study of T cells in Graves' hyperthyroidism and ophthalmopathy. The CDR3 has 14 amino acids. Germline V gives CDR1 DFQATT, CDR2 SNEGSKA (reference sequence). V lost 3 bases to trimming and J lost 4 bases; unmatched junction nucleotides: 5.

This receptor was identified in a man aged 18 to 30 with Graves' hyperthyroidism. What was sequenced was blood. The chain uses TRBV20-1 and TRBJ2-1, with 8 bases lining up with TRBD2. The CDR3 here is CSARGAGDYNEQFF. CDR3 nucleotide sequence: TGCAGTGCTAGGGGAGCGGGAGATTACAATGAGCAGTTCTTC.